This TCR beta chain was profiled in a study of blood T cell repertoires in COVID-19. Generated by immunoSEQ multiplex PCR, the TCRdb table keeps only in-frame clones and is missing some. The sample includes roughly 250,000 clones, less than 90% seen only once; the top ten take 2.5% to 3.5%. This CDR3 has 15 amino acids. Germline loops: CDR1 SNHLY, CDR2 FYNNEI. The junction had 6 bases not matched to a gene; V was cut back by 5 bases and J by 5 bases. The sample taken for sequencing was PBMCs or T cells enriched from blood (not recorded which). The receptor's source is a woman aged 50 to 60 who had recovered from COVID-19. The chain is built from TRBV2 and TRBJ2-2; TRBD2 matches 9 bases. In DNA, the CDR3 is TGTGCCAGCAGTTTAGCGGGAGCGAGTACCGGGGAGCTGTTTTTT. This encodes CASSLAGASTGELFF.